The 20 T cell receptor beta chains presented below share a single source sample, sequenced in a study of technical replicates of blood from a handful of donors (dated by TCRdb to between 2016 and 2019). The library was produced with the immunoSEQ multiplex PCR assay. Drawn from immuneACCESS, this table holds only the in-frame rearrangements with V and J called that TCRdb kept. Clones are partly lost; checked studies trace under half to an unresolved V gene and leave the rest unexplained. This sample is represented by around 100,000 clones; about 96% of them were singletons. The ten largest clones add up to approximately 0.33% of the sample. The sample consisted of T cells isolated from PBMCs. Every receptor here comes from a human donor in good health.

The V call is TRBV7-2, the J call TRBJ1-4; tentatively, D is TRBD1 (6 bases). Germline V gene lookup returns CDR1 SGHTA and CDR2 FQGNSA. The CDR3 has 15 residues. With 2 bases removed from V and 6 bases from J, the gap between germline ends came to 13 bases. The CDR3 DNA reads as TGTGCCAGCAGCTTAATGTCTGGGGGCTATGAAAAACTGTTTTTT. Translation gives CASSLMSGGYEKLFF.

The chain links TRBV7-9 to TRBJ1-1; 10 bases agree with TRBD1. Germline CDR1 is SEHNR and CDR2 is FQNEAQ (reference sequence). J lost 2 bases, V lost 5 bases, and 11 bases had no gene match. The CDR3 covers 17 residues. CDR3 amino acids: CASSPLGDRGANTEAFF. Written as DNA, the CDR3 is TGTGCCAGCAGCCCACTTGGGGACAGGGGTGCTAACACTGAAGCTTTCTTT. Drawing the rest from reference TRBV7-9 and TRBJ1-1, the complete variable domain is DTGVSQNPRHKITKRGQNVTFRCDPISEHNRLYWYRQTLGQGPEFLTYFQNEAQLEKSRLLSDRFSAERPKGSFSTLEIQRTEQGDSAMYLCASSPLGDRGANTEAFFGQGTRLTVV.

V gene TRBV10-3 combines with J gene TRBJ2-5; a possible D gene is TRBD1 (6 bases). Germline loops: CDR1 ENHRY, CDR2 SYGVKD. Trimming removed 3 bases from V and 5 bases from J, with 7 bases in between. The CDR3 runs to 12 residues. CDR3 protein: CAISETGETQYF. CDR3 in DNA: TGTGCCATCAGTGAAACAGGGGAGACCCAGTACTTC.

This chain connects TRBV6-5 to TRBJ1-5; 9 bases are shared with TRBD1. There are 13 residues in the CDR3. V was pared by 6 bases and J by 4 bases, with 1 base of the junction left unmatched. Germline V gene sequence: CDR1 MNHEY, CDR2 SVGAGI. CDR3 sequence (DNA): TGTGCCAGCAGCGGGACAGGGAATCAGCCCCAGCATTTT. Translated, it gives CASSGTGNQPQHF.

This chain connects TRBV27 to TRBJ1-4, with D unresolved. Germline V gene lookup returns CDR1 MNHEY and CDR2 SMNVEV (reference sequence). This CDR3 spans 11 amino acids. Trimming shortened V by 8 bases and J by 6 bases, and 7 bases separated the two germline ends. DNA for the CDR3: TGTGCCAGCTCCCCTCATGAAAAACTGTTTTTT. This translates into CASSPHEKLFF.

This clone came up once. The chain is built from TRBV14 and TRBJ2-5; D is unclear. Germline V gene data show CDR1 as SGHDN and CDR2 as FVKESK. The CDR3 is 14 amino acids. Trimming stripped 1 base from V and 7 bases from J, with 13 bases between. CDR3 in amino acids: CASSQAARSGTQYF. The CDR3 DNA reads as TGTGCCAGCAGCCAAGCCGCTAGGTCGGGGACCCAGTACTTC.

The chain carries TRBV6-6 and TRBJ2-7; tentatively, D is TRBD1 (5 bases). This CDR3 comprises 12 residues. CDR1 and CDR2 (germline): MNHNY, SVGAGI (reference sequence). V was trimmed by 2 bases and J by 5 bases, leaving 7 bases between them. The CDR3 DNA sequence: TGTGCCAGCAGTTACGTAGGGGACGAGCAGTACTTC. As protein: CASSYVGDEQYF.

This rearrangement joins TRBV7-3 to TRBJ2-5; 9 nucleotides match TRBD1. With 5 bases clipped from V and 0 bases from J, the junction kept 4 bases outside the gene matches. Germline assignment: CDR1 SGHTA and CDR2 FQGTGA. The CDR3 is 15 amino acids. This CDR3 reads CASSTRTGDQETQYF. The DNA for the CDR3 is TGTGCCAGCAGCACACGGACAGGGGACCAAGAGACCCAGTACTTC.

The chain uses TRBV6-1 and TRBJ2-3, with 8 bases that match TRBD2. Germline values: CDR1 MNHNS, CDR2 SASEGT. The CDR3 is made up of 16 amino acids. Unmatched junction bases numbered 10, after V lost 2 bases and J lost 6 bases. Here the CDR3 DNA reads TGTGCCAGCAGTGAATTTGGTAGCGGGGTTCTTGATACGCAGTATTTT. It translates to CASSEFGSGVLDTQYF.

The V gene is TRBV28, the J gene TRBJ2-3; the match to TRBD2 covers 9 bases. Germline CDR1 reads MDHEN; CDR2 reads SYDVKM. This CDR3 is 16 amino acids long. V lost 8 bases and J lost 4; bases outside the gene matches: 13. CDR3 sequence reads: CASFPRAGGVSDTQYF. The CDR3 bases are TGTGCCAGCTTCCCCCGAGCGGGAGGAGTATCAGATACGCAGTATTTT.

This rearrangement joins TRBV10-3 to TRBJ1-2; D is possibly TRBD1 (5 bases). V lost 8 bases to trimming and J lost 3 bases, with 7 bases between them. The CDR3 runs to 11 residues. Germline assignment: CDR1 ENHRY and CDR2 SYGVKD. CDR3 sequence: CAIGTYYGYTF. Here the CDR3 DNA reads TGTGCCATCGGGACTTACTATGGCTACACCTTC.

The chain combines TRBV30 with TRBJ2-7; 9 nucleotides line up with TRBD2. With 0 bases clipped from V and 1 base from J, the junction kept 4 bases outside the gene matches. This CDR3 spans 15 amino acids. Per germline, CDR1 GTSNPN and CDR2 SVGIG (reference sequence). Here the CDR3 reads CAWSVGLAGSYEQYF. The CDR3 DNA follows: TGTGCCTGGAGTGTTGGTCTAGCGGGGTCCTACGAGCAGTACTTC.

This clone was seen a single time. The rearrangement joins TRBV5-6 to TRBJ2-7, with 8 bases lining up with TRBD1. This CDR3 is 14 amino acids long. With V trimmed by 1 base and J by 5 bases, 5 bases remained unmatched. The germline CDR1 and CDR2 sequences are SGHDT and YYEEEE. CDR3 protein: CASSLTGGLDEQYF. CDR3 DNA: TGTGCCAGCAGCTTGACAGGGGGGTTGGACGAGCAGTACTTC.

The V gene is TRBV19, the J gene TRBJ2-4, with D possibly being TRBD1 (6 bases). Trimming shortened V by 5 bases and J by 3 bases, and 17 bases separated the two germline ends. CDR1 LNHDA and CDR2 SQIVND come from the germline V gene (reference sequence). This CDR3 region has 16 residues. CDR3 protein: CASSFRDNYDKNIQYF. In nucleotides, the CDR3 is TGTGCCAGTAGTTTCCGGGACAACTACGACAAAAACATTCAGTACTTC.

The J gene is TRBJ2-1, the V gene TRBV9; 7 bases fit TRBD2. Trimming removed 4 bases from V and 4 bases from J; junction bases left unmatched: 11. The CDR3 totals 16 residues. Germline loops: CDR1 SGDLS, CDR2 YYNGEE. CDR3 residues: CASSPTLANVYNEQFF. In nucleotides, the CDR3 is TGTGCCAGCAGCCCCACACTAGCGAACGTTTACAATGAGCAGTTCTTC.

The chain has TRBV6-5 and TRBJ2-2, with 11 bases identical to TRBD1. This CDR3 has 16 residues. The ends lost 2 bases at V and 5 bases at J; junction bases unmatched: 4. CDR1 is MNHEY and CDR2 is SVGAGI in the germline V gene. DNA for the CDR3: TGTGCCAGCAGTTACACTCGGGACAGGGGGACCGGGGAGCTGTTTTTT. Protein sequence: CASSYTRDRGTGELFF.

This chain links TRBV18 with TRBJ1-1, with 10 bases that match TRBD1. Losses at the gene ends were 3 bases for V and 3 bases for J; bases not matched to a gene: 4. This CDR3 is built from 15 residues. CDR1 and CDR2 (germline): KGHSH, LQKENI. CDR3 in DNA: TGTGCCAGCTCACCCCGGGACAGGGGCTACACTGAAGCTTTCTTT. Translated, it gives CASSPRDRGYTEAFF.

Note on this clone: The same CDR3 arises from other DNA sequences in this sample as well. The chain uses TRBV7-9 and TRBJ1-1; possible D gene TRBD1, 5 bases. Per germline, CDR1 SEHNR and CDR2 FQNEAQ (reference sequence). The CDR3 is 13 amino acids. V dropped 3 bases and J dropped 4 bases, with 9 bases sitting between them. In DNA, the CDR3 is TGTGCCAGCAGCTTCGGGGGTGCCACTGAAGCTTTCTTT. This encodes CASSFGGATEAFF.

The gene calls are TRBV11-3 and TRBJ1-3; D is possibly TRBD1 (5 bases). Per the germline V gene, CDR1 is SGHNT and CDR2 is YENEEA. This CDR3 comprises 16 residues. The V end was cut by 0 bases, the J end by 0 bases, with 9 bases between. CDR3 bases: TGTGCCAGCAGCTTAGAGGGGCTCATCTCTGGAAACACCATATATTTT. Residues: CASSLEGLISGNTIYF.

This chain joins TRBV9 and TRBJ1-5; D may be TRBD1 (5 bases). Germline V CDR1 and CDR2: SGDLS, YYNGEE. CDR3 size: 15 residues. Trimming cost V 3 bases and J 0 bases, with 10 bases left between them. The CDR3: CASSADSSSNQPQHF. The CDR3 DNA sequence: TGTGCCAGCAGCGCAGACAGTTCTAGCAATCAGCCCCAGCATTTT.